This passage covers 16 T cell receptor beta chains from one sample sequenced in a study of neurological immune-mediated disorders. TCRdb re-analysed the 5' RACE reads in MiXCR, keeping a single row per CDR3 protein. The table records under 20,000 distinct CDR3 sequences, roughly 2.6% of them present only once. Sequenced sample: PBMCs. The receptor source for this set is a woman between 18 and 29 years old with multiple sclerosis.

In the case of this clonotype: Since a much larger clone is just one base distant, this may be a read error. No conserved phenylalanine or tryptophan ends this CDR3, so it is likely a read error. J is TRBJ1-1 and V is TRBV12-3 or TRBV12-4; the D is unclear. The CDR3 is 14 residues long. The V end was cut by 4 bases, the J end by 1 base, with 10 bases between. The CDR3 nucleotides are TGTGCCAGCAGTTACATTCAGGAGAACACTGAAGCTTTCTGT. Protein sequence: CASSYIQENTEAFC.

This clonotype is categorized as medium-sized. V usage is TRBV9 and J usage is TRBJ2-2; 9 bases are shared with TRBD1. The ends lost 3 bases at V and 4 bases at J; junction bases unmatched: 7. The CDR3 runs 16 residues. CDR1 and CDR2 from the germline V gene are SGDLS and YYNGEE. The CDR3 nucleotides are TGTGCCAGCAGCGGAGGGACAGGGAGCTTCACCGGGGAGCTGTTTTTT. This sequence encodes CASSGGTGSFTGELFF.

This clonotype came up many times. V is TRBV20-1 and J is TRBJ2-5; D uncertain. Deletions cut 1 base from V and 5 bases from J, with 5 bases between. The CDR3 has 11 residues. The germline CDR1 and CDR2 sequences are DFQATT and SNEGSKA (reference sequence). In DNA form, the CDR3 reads TGCAGTGCTAGAGGTACCGAGACCCAGTACTTC. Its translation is CSARGTETQYF.

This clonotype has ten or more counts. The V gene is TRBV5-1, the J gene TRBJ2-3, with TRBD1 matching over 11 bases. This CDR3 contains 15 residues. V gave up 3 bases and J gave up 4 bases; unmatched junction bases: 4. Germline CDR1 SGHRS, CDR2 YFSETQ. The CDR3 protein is CASSWTGGSADTQYF. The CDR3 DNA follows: TGCGCCAGCAGCTGGACAGGGGGCTCGGCAGATACGCAGTATTTT.

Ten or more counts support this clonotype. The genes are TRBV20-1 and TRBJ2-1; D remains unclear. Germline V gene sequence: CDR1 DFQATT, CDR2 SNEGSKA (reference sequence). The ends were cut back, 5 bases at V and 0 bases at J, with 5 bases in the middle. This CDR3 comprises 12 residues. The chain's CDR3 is CSAGDSYNEQFF. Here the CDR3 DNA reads TGCAGTGCTGGGGACTCCTACAATGAGCAGTTCTTC.

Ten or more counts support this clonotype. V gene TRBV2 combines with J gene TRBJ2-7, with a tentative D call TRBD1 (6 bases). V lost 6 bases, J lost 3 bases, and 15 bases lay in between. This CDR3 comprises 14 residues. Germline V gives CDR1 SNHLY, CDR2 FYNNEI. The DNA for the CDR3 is TGTGCCAGCAGCCGGCTCGAGGGGGACTACGAGCAGTACTTC. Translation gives CASSRLEGDYEQYF.

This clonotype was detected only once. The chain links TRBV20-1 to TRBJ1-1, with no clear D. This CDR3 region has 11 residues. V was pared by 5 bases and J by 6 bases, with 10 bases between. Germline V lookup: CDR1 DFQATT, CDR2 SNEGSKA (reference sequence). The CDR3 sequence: CSAFDGAEAFF. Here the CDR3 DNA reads TGCAGTGCTTTCGACGGGGCTGAAGCTTTCTTT.

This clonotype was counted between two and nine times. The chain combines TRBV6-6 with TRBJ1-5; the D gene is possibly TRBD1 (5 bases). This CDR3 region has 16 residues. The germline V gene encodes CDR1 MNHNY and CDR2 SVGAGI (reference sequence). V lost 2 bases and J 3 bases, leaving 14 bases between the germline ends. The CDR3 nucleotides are TGTGCCAGCAGTTACCCGCAGAGGGGCTTCAATCAGCCCCAGCATTTT. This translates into CASSYPQRGFNQPQHF.

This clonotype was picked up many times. CDR3 sequence: CSAILAGTDTQYF. The CDR3 DNA reads as TGCAGTGCCATACTAGCGGGCACAGATACGCAGTATTTT. V is TRBV20-1 and J is TRBJ2-3; TRBD2 agrees at 8 bases. From germline, CDR1 is DFQATT and CDR2 SNEGSKA (reference sequence). Trimming removed 6 bases from V and 1 base from J; junction bases left unmatched: 3. The CDR3 covers 13 residues.

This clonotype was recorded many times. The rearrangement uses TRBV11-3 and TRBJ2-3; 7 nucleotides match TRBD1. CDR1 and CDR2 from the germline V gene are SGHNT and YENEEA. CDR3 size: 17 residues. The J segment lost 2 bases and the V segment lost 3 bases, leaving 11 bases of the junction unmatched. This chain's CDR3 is CASSFFSRTGFTDTQYF. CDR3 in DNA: TGTGCCAGCAGCTTTTTTAGTCGGACAGGATTCACAGATACGCAGTATTTT.

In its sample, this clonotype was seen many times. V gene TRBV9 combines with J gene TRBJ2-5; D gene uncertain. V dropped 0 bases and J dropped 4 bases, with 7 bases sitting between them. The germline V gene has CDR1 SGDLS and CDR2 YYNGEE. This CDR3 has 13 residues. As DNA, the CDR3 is TGTGCCAGCAGCGTAGATGTCAGAGAGACCCAGTACTTC. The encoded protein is CASSVDVRETQYF.

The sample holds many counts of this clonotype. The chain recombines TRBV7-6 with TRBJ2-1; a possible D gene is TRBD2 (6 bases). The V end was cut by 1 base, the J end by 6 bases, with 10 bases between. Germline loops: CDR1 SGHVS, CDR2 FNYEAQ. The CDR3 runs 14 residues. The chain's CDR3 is CASSLGGAANEQFF. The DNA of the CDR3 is TGTGCCAGCAGCTTAGGCGGGGCGGCCAATGAGCAGTTCTTC.

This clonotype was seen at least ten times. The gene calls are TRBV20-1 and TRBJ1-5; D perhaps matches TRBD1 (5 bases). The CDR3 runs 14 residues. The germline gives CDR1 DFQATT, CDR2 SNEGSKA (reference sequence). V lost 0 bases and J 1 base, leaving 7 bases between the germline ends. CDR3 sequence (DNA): TGCAGTGCTAGAGAGGGACGGAGCAATCAGCCCCAGCATTTT. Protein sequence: CSAREGRSNQPQHF.

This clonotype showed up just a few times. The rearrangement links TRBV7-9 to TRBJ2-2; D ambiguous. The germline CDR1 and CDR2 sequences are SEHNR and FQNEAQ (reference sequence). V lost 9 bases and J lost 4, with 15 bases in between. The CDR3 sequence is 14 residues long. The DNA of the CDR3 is TGTGCCAGTGGTGTCCCTGGTAGCACCGGGGAGCTGTTTTTT. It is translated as CASGVPGSTGELFF.

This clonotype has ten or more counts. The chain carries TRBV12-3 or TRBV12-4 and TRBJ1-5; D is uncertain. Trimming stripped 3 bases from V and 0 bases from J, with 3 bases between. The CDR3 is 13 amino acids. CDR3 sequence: CASSLVSNQPQHF. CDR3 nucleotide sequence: TGTGCCAGCAGTTTGGTTAGCAATCAGCCCCAGCATTTT.

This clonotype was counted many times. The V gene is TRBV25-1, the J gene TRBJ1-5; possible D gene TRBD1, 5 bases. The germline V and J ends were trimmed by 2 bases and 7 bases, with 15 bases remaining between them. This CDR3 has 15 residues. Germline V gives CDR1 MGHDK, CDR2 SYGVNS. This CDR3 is CASSEAGQGYQPQHF. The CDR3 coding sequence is TGTGCCAGCAGTGAAGCGGGGCAAGGGTACCAGCCCCAGCATTTT.